The clone carrying this TCR beta chain has a handful of counts. No antigen is known for it. Unique molecular identifiers were built into the TCRbeta library. TCRdb passed the PCR reads through MiXCR, listing each CDR3 protein once. The sample holds approximately 650,000 distinct CDR3 sequences; around 12% are singletons and the top ten take 0.79%. This sample was included in a study of T-cell reconstitution after alpha-beta-depleted transplantation in children. Study-wide points: Among T cells one year after transplant, newly produced cells accounted for most counts and diversity. Some patients showed high day-60 TCRbeta diversity, which derived from surviving recipient T cells and thymic progenitors. Reports say that about two months after transplant, the alpha-beta T cells came out of several hundred graft clones that had expanded.

Germline V gene lookup returns CDR1 SGHRS and CDR2 YFSETQ. After removal of 0 bases from V and 7 bases from J, the junction contained 18 bases not matched to a gene. The CDR3 extends over 19 amino acids. This sequence originates from a girl aged 2-9 years with congenital amegakaryocytic thrombocytopenia, due to receive a stem cell transplant. The sequencing used PBMCs, collected before TCRalphabeta/CD19-depleted stem cell transplant. The rearrangement joins TRBV5-1 to TRBJ2-1, with 8 bases fitting TRBD2. This CDR3 reads CASSLVGGFPWGLGNEQFF. DNA of the CDR3: TGCGCCAGCAGCTTGGTTGGTGGGTTCCCGTGGGGACTAGGGAATGAGCAGTTCTTC.